This T cell receptor (beta chain) emerged from a study of CD8+ T cells in alopecia areata. The authors extracted RNA and reverse transcribed it into cDNA as the sequencing template. The method was immunoSEQ multiplex PCR; TCRdb's version includes in-frame clones alone and lacks a portion of them. The table shows a few hundred thousand clones, with around three fifths occurring only once. The CDR3 is 15 residues long. The V and J ends lost 5 bases and 7 bases respectively, with 23 bases between them. Germline V gene sequence: CDR1 SQVTM, CDR2 ANQGSEA. Noted treatment: oral pan-JAK inhibitor, 5-10 mg twice daily. PBMCs yielded sorted CD4+ and CD8+ T cells.

The source was CD4+ T cells sorted from blood, collected around week 53, from a patient treated with tofacitinib. This TCR derives from a human donor with alopecia areata. The chain is built from TRBV29-1 and TRBJ1-1, with unresolved D. CDR3 coding DNA: TGCAGCGTTTCGGGTACCGGGCAGAGGAGCTTTGAAGCTTTCTTT. Its protein is CSVSGTGQRSFEAFF.